Following are 22 T cell receptor beta chains from one sample sequenced in a study of T cell responses to AZD1222 COVID-19 vaccine. TCRdb keeps only in-frame clones here, not all; method: immunoSEQ multiplex PCR. The data show about 140,000 clones, 89% seen once. The sequencing here drew on peripheral blood, taken on day 0 of AZD1222 vaccination. These receptors all come from an adult in good health.

V and J are TRBV9 and TRBJ2-1, with D possibly being TRBD2 (6 bases). Germline values: CDR1 SGDLS, CDR2 YYNGEE. The CDR3 contains 14 residues. Between the trimmed V and J ends, which lost 3 bases and 5 bases, there was a span of 12 bases. This CDR3 is CASSETGTHNEQFF. The CDR3, as DNA: TGTGCCAGCAGCGAAACCGGGACTCACAATGAGCAGTTCTTC.

The chain is built from TRBV4-1 and TRBJ2-3, with no clear D. Germline V gene data show CDR1 as MGHRA and CDR2 as YSYEKL. V lost 0 bases to trimming and J lost 5 bases, with 12 bases between them. This CDR3 region has 15 residues. CDR3: CASSQEWARRDTQYF. The CDR3 region has the DNA TGCGCCAGCAGCCAAGAGTGGGCTAGGAGAGATACGCAGTATTTT.

This clone was picked up one time. The rearrangement uses TRBV10-3 and TRBJ2-2; 11 nucleotides match TRBD2. The V gene's germline CDR1 is ENHRY and CDR2 SYGVKD. The CDR3 spans 15 residues. Unmatched junction bases numbered 11, after V lost 10 bases and J lost 7 bases. CDR3 nucleotide sequence: TGTGCCAGCCAAGGACTAGCGGGCCATGTCGGGGAGCTGTTTTTT. Its translation is CASQGLAGHVGELFF.

This chain joins TRBV11-2 and TRBJ1-1; maybe TRBD1 (5 bases). Trimming took off 5 bases at V and 6 bases at J, with 19 bases between the two ends. Germline V gives CDR1 SGHAT, CDR2 FQNNGV. The CDR3 length is 15 residues. The CDR3 sequence: CASSTHGGSLAEAFF. As DNA, the CDR3 is TGTGCCAGCAGCACACACGGGGGGTCATTAGCTGAAGCTTTCTTT.

This clone was found once. This chain uses TRBV19 with TRBJ2-1; a possible D gene is TRBD2 (5 bases). V was shortened by 5 bases and J by 9 bases, with 14 bases between the two germline ends. Per the germline V gene, CDR1 is LNHDA and CDR2 is SQIVND (reference sequence). The CDR3 consists of 13 residues. The CDR3 sequence is CASSGEIESEQFF. The CDR3 region has the DNA TGTGCCAGTAGTGGGGAGATTGAGAGTGAGCAGTTCTTC.

This rearrangement joins TRBV6-2 or TRBV6-3 to TRBJ1-1; D is undetermined. CDR1 is MNHEY, CDR2 SVGEGT, per germline. V was shortened by 2 bases and J by 10 bases, with 8 bases between the two germline ends. This CDR3 region has 11 residues. CDR3 residues: CASSYMRRAFF. The CDR3 region has the DNA TGTGCCAGCAGTTACATGCGGAGAGCTTTCTTT.

The chain is built from TRBV30 and TRBJ2-2, with 11 bases identical to TRBD2. The germline V gene has CDR1 GTSNPN and CDR2 SVGIG (reference sequence). Losses at the gene ends were 0 bases for V and 3 bases for J; bases not matched to a gene: 9. The CDR3 is 18 residues long. This CDR3 is CAWSVLLAGAGDTGELFF. The DNA for the CDR3 is TGTGCCTGGAGTGTACTACTAGCGGGAGCGGGTGACACCGGGGAGCTGTTTTTT.

The V call is TRBV5-4, the J call TRBJ1-2; D is uncertain. CDR3 length equals 14 residues. Trimming shortened V by 4 bases and J by 6 bases, and 16 bases separated the two germline ends. The germline V gene has CDR1 SGHNT and CDR2 YYREEE (reference sequence). The chain's CDR3 is CASSPSDRSDGYTF. The CDR3 DNA is TGTGCCAGCAGCCCTAGTGATCGGAGTGATGGCTACACCTTC.

This clone occurred a few times. This rearrangement joins TRBV2 to TRBJ1-2; unclear D gene. The V end was cut by 4 bases, the J end by 4 bases, with 10 bases between. CDR1 is SNHLY, CDR2 FYNNEI, per germline. This CDR3 contains 13 residues. The CDR3 protein is CASSAHGTYGYTF. In DNA, the CDR3 is TGTGCCAGCAGTGCTCACGGTACCTATGGCTACACCTTC.

V gene TRBV4-1 combines with J gene TRBJ1-5; no firm D call. CDR3 size: 15 residues. Germline loops: CDR1 MGHRA, CDR2 YSYEKL. Trimming left V 0 bases short and J 0 bases short, with 6 bases between. In nucleotides, the CDR3 is TGCGCCAGCAGCCAAGATTTCGATAGCAATCAGCCCCAGCATTTT. It yields the protein CASSQDFDSNQPQHF.

The rearrangement uses TRBV29-1 and TRBJ2-3, with 11 bases that match TRBD2. The CDR3 has 13 amino acids. The V gene's germline CDR1 is SQVTM and CDR2 ANQGSEA. V lost 3 bases, J lost 7 bases, and 3 bases stayed unmatched. The CDR3 DNA reads TGCAGCGTTGAGACTAGCGGGACGAATACGCAGTATTTT. Residues: CSVETSGTNTQYF.

The chain has TRBV2 and TRBJ2-7; 8 positions match TRBD1. The CDR3 consists of 14 residues. V shed 6 bases and J 3 bases; nucleotides not matched to a gene: 7. Germline V gene data show CDR1 as SNHLY and CDR2 as FYNNEI. Here the CDR3 reads CASSDRGGFYEQYF. The CDR3 bases are TGTGCCAGCAGCGACAGGGGTGGGTTCTACGAGCAGTACTTC. Supplemented by reference TRBV2 and TRBJ2-7, the full variable domain reads EPEVTQTPSHQVTQMGQEVILRCVPISNHLYFYWYRQILGQKVEFLVSFYNNEISEKSEIFDDQFSVERPDGSNFTLKIRSTKLEDSAMYFCASSDRGGFYEQYFGPGTRLTVT.

The chain couples TRBV30 to TRBJ1-5, with 8 bases that match TRBD1. CDR1 is GTSNPN, CDR2 SVGIG, per germline (reference sequence). The CDR3 contains 14 residues. V shed 4 bases, J shed 2 bases, and the junction held 4 bases outside the gene matches. The CDR3 region has the DNA TGTGCCTGGACGCAGGGGGCAGGCAATCAGCCCCAGCATTTT. Its protein is CAWTQGAGNQPQHF.

This clone was seen only once. This chain uses TRBV10-1 with TRBJ2-1; 7 positions agree with TRBD2. Germline V CDR1 and CDR2: WNHNN, SYGVQD (reference sequence). The CDR3 length is 13 residues. Trimming took 8 bases from V and 11 from J; bases not matched to a gene: 12. DNA for the CDR3: TGCGCCAGCGCAGGCGGGAGCCCCGGGAAGCAGTTCTTC. Its translation: CASAGGSPGKQFF.

The chain is built from TRBV18 and TRBJ1-4; perhaps TRBD1 as D (6 bases). CDR1 and CDR2 from the germline V gene are KGHSH and LQKENI. The CDR3 spans 13 residues. V was shortened by 6 bases and J by 4 bases, with 9 bases between the two germline ends. CDR3: CASSEQGNEKLFF. The CDR3 region has the DNA TGTGCCAGCTCCGAACAGGGTAATGAAAAACTGTTTTTT.

In DNA form, the CDR3 reads TGCAGCGTTGAGGGGGGACTTGCGGGACGCCAAGAGACCCAGTACTTC. It specifies CSVEGGLAGRQETQYF. V usage is TRBV29-1 and J usage is TRBJ2-5, with a weak D call TRBD2 (6 bases). Germline V gene sequence: CDR1 SQVTM, CDR2 ANQGSEA. CDR3 length equals 16 residues. With 3 bases removed from V and 1 base from J, the gap between germline ends came to 18 bases.

The rearrangement links TRBV7-9 to TRBJ2-1, with D possibly TRBD1 on 6 matching bases. Trimming shortened V by 7 bases and J by 14 bases, and 24 bases separated the two germline ends. The V gene's germline CDR1 is SEHNR and CDR2 FQNEAQ (reference sequence). CDR3 length: 14 residues. This chain's CDR3 is CASNARGPQSGKFF. Here the CDR3 DNA reads TGTGCCAGCAACGCCAGGGGCCCCCAATCAGGGAAGTTCTTC.

The chain is built from TRBV3-1 (or the pseudogene TRBV3-2) and TRBJ1-3; D not certain. The germline CDR1 and CDR2 sequences are LGHDT and YNNKEL (reference sequence). V lost 4 bases, J lost 0 bases, and 7 bases lay in between. CDR3 length: 14 residues. The chain's CDR3 is CASSPTVSGNTIYF. The DNA for the CDR3 is TGTGCCAGCAGCCCTACAGTCTCTGGAAACACCATATATTTT.

This chain links TRBV10-3 with TRBJ1-5; TRBD1 might be the D (5 bases). Germline-derived CDR1 and CDR2 are ENHRY and SYGVKD. The ends were cut back, 6 bases at V and 7 bases at J, with 16 bases in the middle. The CDR3 sequence is 14 residues long. CDR3 DNA sequence: TGTGCCATCAGCTCGCAGGCGAGGGGACAGCCCCAGCATTTT. This gives the protein CAISSQARGQPQHF.

This clone has a single count. V and J are TRBV6-6 and TRBJ1-1, with TRBD1 identical over 8 bases. Germline CDR1 MNHNY, CDR2 SVGAGI (reference sequence). The CDR3 length is 13 residues. Unmatched junction bases numbered 5, after V lost 7 bases and J lost 4 bases. The CDR3 here is CASIDRGITEAFF. Here the CDR3 DNA reads TGTGCCAGCATCGACAGGGGTATCACTGAAGCTTTCTTT.

The chain links TRBV7-2 to TRBJ1-1; D is ambiguous. Trimming took 6 bases from V and 1 from J, leaving 12 bases between them. The germline CDR1 and CDR2 sequences are SGHTA and FQGNSA. The CDR3 contains 14 residues. CDR3 coding DNA: TGTGCCAGCAGTCTTGATCGGCAGAACACTGAAGCTTTCTTT. Amino acids: CASSLDRQNTEAFF.

The rearrangement joins TRBV30 to TRBJ1-6, with D unresolved. Trimming took off 5 bases at V and 2 bases at J, with 7 bases between the two ends. Germline values: CDR1 GTSNPN, CDR2 SVGIG (reference sequence). The CDR3 runs 13 residues. CDR3 sequence: CAWGDTYNSPLHF. The CDR3 coding sequence is TGTGCCTGGGGAGACACCTATAATTCACCCCTCCACTTT. The whole variable domain, remainder taken from reference TRBV30 and TRBJ1-6, is SQTIHQWPATLVQPVGSPLSLECTVEGTSNPNLYWYRQAAGRGLQLLFYSVGIGQISSEVPQNLSASRPQDRQFILSSKKLLLSDSGFYLCAWGDTYNSPLHFGNGTRLTVT.